Listed here are 30 T cell receptor beta chains from one sample, sequenced in a study of cytomegalovirus exposure and HLA in healthy donors. Amplification used 60 Vbeta primers and 13 Jbeta primers. Some clones are missing from TCRdb's copy, which holds only in-frame ones; the method was immunoSEQ multiplex PCR. The sample consists of around 100,000 clones, 65% to 85% of them appearing once. The material sequenced was PBMCs. These receptors all come from a man aged 18 to 29 in good health and CMV-seronegative.

This CDR3 is CASSSKTPVLSFF. The DNA for the CDR3 is TGTGCCAGCAGCTCAAAAACTCCCGTGTTATCGTTCTTC. The V call is TRBV7-6, the J call TRBJ2-1; D remains unclear. Germline-derived CDR1 and CDR2 are SGHVS and FNYEAQ. The CDR3 has 13 residues. Trimming cost V 4 bases and J 15 bases, with 19 bases left between them.

The V call is TRBV6-6, the J call TRBJ1-5; D not certain. Trimming shortened V by 1 base and J by 3 bases, and 10 bases separated the two germline ends. The V gene's germline CDR1 is MNHNY and CDR2 SVGAGI (reference sequence). This CDR3 region has 15 residues. The CDR3 region has the DNA TGTGCCAGCAGTTACTTAGCGGAGTTCAATCAGCCCCAGCATTTT. Translated: CASSYLAEFNQPQHF.

This rearrangement joins TRBV29-1 to TRBJ1-1; D might be TRBD1 (5 bases). V gave up 3 bases and J gave up 4 bases, with 12 bases separating them. The CDR3 is 13 residues long. Looked up from germline, CDR1 is SQVTM and CDR2 is ANQGSEA. The CDR3 loop is CSVDGGEVTEAFF. CDR3 DNA: TGCAGCGTTGACGGGGGGGAGGTCACTGAAGCTTTCTTT.

This chain uses TRBV19 with TRBJ1-5; maybe TRBD1 (6 bases). There are 15 residues in the CDR3. Germline CDR1 reads LNHDA; CDR2 reads SQIVND (reference sequence). The ends were cut back, 6 bases at V and 0 bases at J, with 12 bases in the middle. CDR3 nucleotide sequence: TGTGCCAGTAGCACAGGGTTGCATAGCAATCAGCCCCAGCATTTT. Amino acid sequence: CASSTGLHSNQPQHF.

The chain has TRBV4-3 and TRBJ1-5, with D possibly being TRBD1 (6 bases). Trimming took off 1 base at V and 9 bases at J, with 13 bases between the two ends. Per the germline V gene, CDR1 is LGHNA and CDR2 is YSLEER. This CDR3 spans 14 amino acids. The CDR3 sequence: CASSQGLGGRPQHF. The CDR3 DNA is TGCGCCAGCAGCCAAGGGTTAGGGGGAAGGCCCCAGCATTTT.

This clone was recorded only once. The rearrangement uses TRBV10-2 and TRBJ2-1, with 9 nucleotides matching TRBD2. The germline V gene has CDR1 WSHSY and CDR2 SAAADI. The CDR3 covers 14 residues. V gave up 2 bases and J gave up 10 bases; unmatched junction bases: 6. CDR3 in DNA: TGCGCCAGCAGTGAGAGGGGACTAGCCCACGAGCAGTTCTTC. The encoded protein is CASSERGLAHEQFF.

For this clone: At one end, the junction sequence differs from germline, possibly due to a read error. This chain connects TRBV7-9 to TRBJ1-1; 7 bases align to TRBD1. This CDR3 contains 12 residues. Looked up from germline, CDR1 is SEHNR and CDR2 is FQNEAQ (reference sequence). CDR3 DNA: TGTTCCAGCAGCTTGGAGACAGGGGAAGCTTTCTTT. Its protein is CSSSLETGEAFF.

The chain uses TRBV9 and TRBJ2-7, with 8 bases aligning to TRBD1. The CDR3 is 17 residues long. Trimming took 0 bases from V and 4 from J; bases not matched to a gene: 12. Germline V gene sequence: CDR1 SGDLS, CDR2 YYNGEE. The CDR3 loop is CASSVGSGNRGIYEQYF. In DNA form, the CDR3 reads TGTGCCAGCAGCGTAGGGTCTGGGAACAGGGGGATTTACGAGCAGTACTTC.

The chain joins TRBV5-4 to TRBJ2-1, with D tentatively TRBD2 (5 bases). Germline CDR1 and CDR2: SGHNT and YYREEE (reference sequence). The CDR3 has 15 residues. Trimming removed 4 bases at V and 9 bases at J, with 20 bases between. The CDR3 DNA is TGTGCCAGCAGCCTGCCCGAGGGCCAAGGCCCTGAGCAGTTCTTC. Protein sequence: CASSLPEGQGPEQFF.

The chain links TRBV11-2 to TRBJ2-5; D is unresolved. V dropped 5 bases and J dropped 4 bases, with 5 bases sitting between them. CDR1 and CDR2 (germline): SGHAT, FQNNGV. The CDR3 covers 11 residues. The CDR3 spells CASSKPETQYF. The DNA of the CDR3 is TGTGCCAGCAGCAAGCCAGAGACCCAGTACTTC.

This clone was counted between two and nine times. The chain combines TRBV6-5 with TRBJ1-2; D ambiguous. The CDR3 runs 13 residues. Trimming took off 7 bases at V and 8 bases at J, with 17 bases between the two ends. Germline V CDR1 and CDR2: MNHEY, SVGAGI. CDR3 nucleotides: TGTGCCAGCACTTCTAACCACGCTCGGGGCTACACCTTC. Amino acid sequence: CASTSNHARGYTF.

This clone was counted once. The chain has TRBV7-2 and TRBJ2-3; the D is unclear. CDR3 length: 11 residues. V was cut by 6 bases and J by 10 bases, with 11 bases left in between. Germline loops: CDR1 SGHTA, CDR2 FQGNSA. The DNA of the CDR3 is TGTGCCAGCAGTTTGGCGGATTCGCAGTATTTT. Translating it yields CASSLADSQYF.

CDR3 sequence reads: CASSPSGLASDPYEQYF. In DNA form, the CDR3 reads TGTGCCAGCAGCCCATCGGGACTAGCGTCCGACCCCTACGAGCAGTACTTC. The V call is TRBV7-3, the J call TRBJ2-7; 10 bases align to TRBD2. CDR3 length: 17 amino acids. After removal of 5 bases from V and 2 bases from J, the junction contained 12 bases not matched to a gene. Germline CDR1 is SGHTA and CDR2 is FQGTGA.

V is TRBV10-2 and J is TRBJ2-3; 13 nucleotides match TRBD2. This CDR3 region has 14 residues. The V and J ends lost 8 bases and 4 bases, in that order; junction bases with no gene match: 3. Germline assignment: CDR1 WSHSY and CDR2 SAAADI. In DNA form, the CDR3 reads TGCGCCAGCGGGGGACTAGCGGGACCAGATACGCAGTATTTT. The encoded protein is CASGGLAGPDTQYF.

In its sample, this clone was seen once. This chain links TRBV29-1 with TRBJ1-5; the D gene is possibly TRBD1 (6 bases). Trimming stripped 6 bases from V and 1 base from J, with 13 bases between. The V gene's germline CDR1 is SQVTM and CDR2 ANQGSEA. There are 14 residues in the CDR3. This CDR3 reads CSVETGLSNQPQHF. The CDR3 coding sequence is TGCAGCGTCGAAACAGGGCTGAGCAATCAGCCCCAGCATTTT. The full variable domain, in which reference TRBV29-1 and TRBJ1-5 provide the parts outside the CDR3, is SAVISQKPSRDICQRGTSLTIQCQVDSQVTMMFWYRQQPGQSLTLIATANQGSEATYESGFVIDKFPISRPNLTFSTLTVSNMSPEDSSIYLCSVETGLSNQPQHFGDGTRLSIL.

The rearrangement joins TRBV30 to TRBJ1-3; tentatively, D is TRBD1 (6 bases). Germline V gene lookup returns CDR1 GTSNPN and CDR2 SVGIG (reference sequence). With 4 bases removed from V and 3 bases from J, the gap between germline ends came to 13 bases. The CDR3 totals 14 residues. The CDR3 sequence is CAWIAAGVGNTIYF. CDR3 nucleotide sequence: TGTGCCTGGATAGCCGCAGGGGTTGGAAACACCATATATTTT.

As regards this clone: One end of the junction varies from germline; a read error may be responsible. The V call is TRBV7-7, the J call TRBJ2-1, with TRBD2 matching 8 bases. Germline V gives CDR1 SSHAT, CDR2 FNYEAQ (reference sequence). The length of the CDR3 is 18 residues. The CDR3 region is CASSLNPPGGEGYNEQFF. The CDR3 DNA reads as TGTGCTAGCAGCTTAAATCCGCCGGGAGGGGAAGGCTACAATGAGCAGTTCTTC.

The chain couples TRBV5-1 to TRBJ2-3, with 8 bases identical to TRBD2. J lost 2 bases, V lost 0 bases, and 2 bases had no gene match. Germline values: CDR1 SGHRS, CDR2 YFSETQ. The CDR3 has 15 amino acids. DNA of the CDR3: TGCGCCAGCAGCTTGGGCGGGAGGTCCACAGATACGCAGTATTTT. It yields the protein CASSLGGRSTDTQYF.

This chain uses TRBV28 with TRBJ1-6; 7 positions match TRBD1. V was clipped by 3 bases and J by 9 bases; unmatched bases: 11. Germline CDR1 reads MDHEN; CDR2 reads SYDVKM. The CDR3 extends over 16 amino acids. The CDR3 DNA follows: TGTGCCAGCAGTTTGGGGGCAGGGGGACCTTTTTCACCCCTCCACTTT. This encodes CASSLGAGGPFSPLHF.

The gene calls are TRBV2 and TRBJ2-4; no firm D call. The germline CDR1 and CDR2 sequences are SNHLY and FYNNEI. CDR3 length: 11 amino acids. Trimming left V 6 bases short and J 6 bases short, with 6 bases between. The CDR3 loop is CASSAGNIQYF. The CDR3 DNA is TGTGCCAGCAGCGCAGGAAACATTCAGTACTTC.

A remark on this clone: A read error may produce the germline difference seen at one junction end. The rearrangement uses TRBV5-4 and TRBJ2-1, with a possible D match to TRBD2 (6 bases). The CDR3 runs to 16 residues. CDR1 and CDR2 from the germline V gene are SGHNT and YYREEE (reference sequence). DNA for the CDR3: TGTGCCAGCAGTTTGGAGGGGAAAAGCTCCTACAATGAGCAGTTCTTC. Translated, it gives CASSLEGKSSYNEQFF.

The chain recombines TRBV19 with TRBJ2-1, with D possibly being TRBD2 (6 bases). Germline V CDR1 and CDR2: LNHDA, SQIVND (reference sequence). V lost 7 bases and J lost 7, with 14 bases in between. The CDR3 length is 13 residues. The CDR3 DNA reads TGTGCCAGTACCGTTATGGAGGGGAATGAGCAGTTCTTC. Translation: CASTVMEGNEQFF.

This chain uses TRBV9 with TRBJ2-1, with 14 nucleotides matching TRBD2. This CDR3 is 20 amino acids long. The ends lost 3 bases at V and 2 bases at J; junction bases unmatched: 13. From germline, CDR1 is SGDLS and CDR2 YYNGEE. CDR3 region: CASSERSGLAGDPPYNEQFF. In DNA, the CDR3 is TGTGCCAGCAGCGAACGATCGGGACTAGCGGGAGACCCGCCCTACAATGAGCAGTTCTTC.

This clone was seen just once. V and J are TRBV4-1 and TRBJ2-1, with no clear D. V lost 8 bases and J 5 bases, leaving 19 bases between the germline ends. There are 15 residues in the CDR3. The V gene's germline CDR1 is MGHRA and CDR2 YSYEKL. The CDR3 DNA is TGCGCCAGCGCGCCCGAGTTCGCGGCCAACAATGAGCAGTTCTTC. As protein: CASAPEFAANNEQFF.

This chain's CDR3 is CASSEELAGGPHEQFF. DNA of the CDR3: TGTGCCAGCAGCGAGGAACTAGCGGGAGGGCCCCATGAGCAGTTCTTC. The V and J genes are TRBV7-3 and TRBJ2-1; 13 nucleotides match TRBD2. CDR1 SGHTA and CDR2 FQGTGA come from the germline V gene. V shed 5 bases and J 8 bases; nucleotides not matched to a gene: 9. There are 16 residues in the CDR3.

The chain employs TRBV4-2 and TRBJ2-7; D is uncertain. The germline V gene encodes CDR1 LGHNA and CDR2 YNFKEQ. The CDR3 is 12 residues long. V lost 3 bases to trimming and J lost 9 bases, with 12 bases between them. The DNA for the CDR3 is TGTGCCAGCAGCCAGGTGGTATCAGGGCAGTACTTC. It codes for CASSQVVSGQYF.

This clone was observed a handful of times. The chain links TRBV4-3 to TRBJ1-1; TRBD1 agrees at 9 bases. Losses at the gene ends were 6 bases for V and 0 bases for J; bases not matched to a gene: 8. This CDR3 is built from 16 residues. CDR1 and CDR2 from the germline V gene are LGHNA and YSLEER. The DNA for the CDR3 is TGCGCCAGCAGTCCGGGGACAGGGTCCATGAACACTGAAGCTTTCTTT. Its protein product is CASSPGTGSMNTEAFF.

The chain has TRBV28 and TRBJ2-7; D unresolved. Germline V CDR1 and CDR2: MDHEN, SYDVKM. CDR3 size: 14 residues. V was clipped by 6 bases and J by 5 bases, with 17 bases between them. CDR3 bases: TGTGCCAGCAGCCCCAAATCCGCCGGAGACGAGCAGTACTTC. This translates into CASSPKSAGDEQYF.

The V call is TRBV7-8, the J call TRBJ1-1; possibly TRBD1 for D (5 bases). This CDR3 is 13 amino acids long. Germline V gene data show CDR1 as SGHVS and CDR2 as FQNEAQ. V was pared by 5 bases and J by 5 bases, with 12 bases between. CDR3: CASSLGEGTEAFF. DNA for the CDR3: TGTGCCAGCAGCCTGGGGGAGGGGACTGAAGCTTTCTTT.

The chain joins TRBV5-1 to TRBJ2-3; D perhaps matches TRBD1 (5 bases). Trimming removed 6 bases from V and 5 bases from J, with 16 bases in between. In germline, CDR1 is SGHRS, CDR2 YFSETQ. The CDR3 spans 14 residues. The CDR3 region is CASTYLRGLDTQYF. The CDR3 DNA reads TGCGCCAGCACCTACCTAAGGGGTTTAGATACGCAGTATTTT.